This T cell receptor beta chain was documented in a study of blood T cell repertoires in COVID-19. Across the whole study: The United States, Italy and Spain supplied acute and convalescent COVID-19 samples. The cDNA or gDNA used as material had been derived from T cells, B-cell-depleted T cells, or PBMCs.

Original methodology: Reference gene primer amplification gave estimated nucleated cell counts. The protocol was immunoSEQ multiplex PCR, while the TCRdb copy is restricted to in-frame clones and leaves out a portion. V and J calls and clone size are those listed in that table; D and trimming were worked out from the DNA. This table holds about 400,000 clones, 80% to 90% found once. Per germline, CDR1 SEHNR and CDR2 FQNEAQ (reference sequence). Trimming pared 1 base from V and 3 bases from J, leaving 17 bases between. CDR3 length: 17 residues. The receptor was isolated from a woman aged 30 to 39 with acute or convalescent COVID-19. The V gene is TRBV7-9, the J gene TRBJ2-3; D might be TRBD2 (6 bases). Sequenced: peripheral blood. CDR3 in DNA: TGTGCCAGCAGCTTAGTACCGAGCGGGCTTGGTACAGATACGCAGTATTTT. This translates into CASSLVPSGLGTDTQYF.